One T cell receptor beta chain is described in this entry. Antigen specificity is unknown. This CDR3 contains 13 residues. Germline V gives CDR1 MNHEY, CDR2 SMNVEV (reference sequence). V lost 7 bases and J lost 4; bases outside the gene matches: 3. The sample is drawn from a study of vaccination effects on CD4 cells after COVID-19. Study conclusions and caveats: Late after vaccination, infection- and vaccine-induced clones showed marked clonal contraction.

Clones were read by immunoSEQ multiplex PCR, and TCRdb kept only the in-frame ones, dropping some. The sample includes more than 45,000 clones, 60% to 85% of them seen just once. Scientists isolated CD4+ T cells after an approximately ten-day culture period ended. The rearrangement uses TRBV27 and TRBJ1-4; TRBD1 matches 7 bases. The material was CD4+ T cells from PBMCs cultured without peptide, obtained before COVID-19 vaccination. This sequence was found in a human donor who received a COVID-19 vaccine. In nucleotides, the CDR3 is TGTGCCAGCAAGGGACAGCTTAATGAAAAACTGTTTTTT. It encodes CASKGQLNEKLFF.